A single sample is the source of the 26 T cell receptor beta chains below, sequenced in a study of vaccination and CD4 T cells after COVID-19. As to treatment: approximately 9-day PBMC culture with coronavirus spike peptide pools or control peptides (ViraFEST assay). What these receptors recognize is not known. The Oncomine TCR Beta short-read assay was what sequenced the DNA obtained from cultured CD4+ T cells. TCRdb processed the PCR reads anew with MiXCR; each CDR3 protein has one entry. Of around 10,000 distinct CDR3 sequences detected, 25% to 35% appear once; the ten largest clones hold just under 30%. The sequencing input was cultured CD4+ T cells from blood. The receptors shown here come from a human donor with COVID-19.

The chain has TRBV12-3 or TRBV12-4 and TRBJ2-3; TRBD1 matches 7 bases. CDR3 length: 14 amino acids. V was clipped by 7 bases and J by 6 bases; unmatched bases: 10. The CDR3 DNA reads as TGTGCCAGCAAGACGACAGGGATCCCGGATACGCAGTATTTT. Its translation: CASKTTGIPDTQYF.

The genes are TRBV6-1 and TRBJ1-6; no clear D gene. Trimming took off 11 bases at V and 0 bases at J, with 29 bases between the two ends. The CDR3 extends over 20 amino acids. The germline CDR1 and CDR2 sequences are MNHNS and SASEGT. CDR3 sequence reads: CAAIRSLVGVSSSYNSPLHF. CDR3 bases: TGTGCCGCCATTAGATCACTGGTAGGAGTCTCGAGCTCCTATAATTCACCCCTCCACTTT.

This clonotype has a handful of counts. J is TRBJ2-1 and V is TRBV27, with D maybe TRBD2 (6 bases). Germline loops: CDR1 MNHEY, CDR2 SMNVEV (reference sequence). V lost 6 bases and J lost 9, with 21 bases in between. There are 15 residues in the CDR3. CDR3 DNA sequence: TGTGCCAGCAGCCCCGCTATGACTAGTAACGGTGAGCAGTTCTTC. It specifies CASSPAMTSNGEQFF.

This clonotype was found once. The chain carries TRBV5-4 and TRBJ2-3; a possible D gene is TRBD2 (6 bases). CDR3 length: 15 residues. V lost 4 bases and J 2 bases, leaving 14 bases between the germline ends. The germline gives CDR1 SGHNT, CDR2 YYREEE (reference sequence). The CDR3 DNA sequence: TGTGCCAGCAGCCCCACGGCGGGGTACACAGATACGCAGTATTTT. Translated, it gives CASSPTAGYTDTQYF.

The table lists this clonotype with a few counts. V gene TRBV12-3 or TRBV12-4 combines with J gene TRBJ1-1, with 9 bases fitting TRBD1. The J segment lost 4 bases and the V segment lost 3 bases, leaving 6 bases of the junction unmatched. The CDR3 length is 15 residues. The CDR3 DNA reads TGTGCCAGCAGTTTTGCTACAGGGGGCGGCACTGAAGCTTTCTTT. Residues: CASSFATGGGTEAFF.

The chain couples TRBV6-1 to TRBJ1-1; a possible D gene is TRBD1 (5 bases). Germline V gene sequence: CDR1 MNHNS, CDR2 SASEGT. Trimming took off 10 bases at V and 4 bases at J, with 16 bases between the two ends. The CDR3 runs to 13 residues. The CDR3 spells CAISQNGGTEAFF. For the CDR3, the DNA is TGTGCCATCTCCCAAAACGGGGGCACTGAAGCTTTCTTT.

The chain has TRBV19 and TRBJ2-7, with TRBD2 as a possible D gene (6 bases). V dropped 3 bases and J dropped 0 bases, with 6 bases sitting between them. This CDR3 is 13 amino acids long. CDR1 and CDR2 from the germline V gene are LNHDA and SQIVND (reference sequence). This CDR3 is CASSIGSSYEQYF. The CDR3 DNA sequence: TGTGCCAGTAGTATCGGGAGCTCCTACGAGCAGTACTTC. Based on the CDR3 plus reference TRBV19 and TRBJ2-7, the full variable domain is DGGITQSPKYLFRKEGQNVTLSCEQNLNHDAMYWYRQDPGQGLRLIYYSQIVNDFQKGDIAEGYSVSREKKESFPLTVTSAQKNPTAFYLCASSIGSSYEQYFGPGTRLTVT.

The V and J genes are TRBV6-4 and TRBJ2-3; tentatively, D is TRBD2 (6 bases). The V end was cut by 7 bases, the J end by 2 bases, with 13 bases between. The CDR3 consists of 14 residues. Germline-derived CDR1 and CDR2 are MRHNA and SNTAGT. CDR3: CASNDLANTDTQYF. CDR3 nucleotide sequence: TGTGCCAGCAATGATCTAGCGAACACAGATACGCAGTATTTT.

The CDR3 DNA is TGTGCCAGTAGTATCTTGGCACAGGCGAGGAATTCACCCCTCCACTTT. Translated: CASSILAQARNSPLHF. This sequence joins TRBV19 and TRBJ1-6; possible D gene TRBD1, 5 bases. CDR3 length: 16 residues. In germline, CDR1 is LNHDA, CDR2 SQIVND (reference sequence). V gave up 3 bases and J gave up 7 bases, with 16 bases separating them.

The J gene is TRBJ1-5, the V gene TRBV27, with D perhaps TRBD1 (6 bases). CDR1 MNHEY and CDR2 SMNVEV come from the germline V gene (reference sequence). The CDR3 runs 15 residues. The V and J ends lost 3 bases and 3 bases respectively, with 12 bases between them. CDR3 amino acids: CASSFEGGNNQPQHF. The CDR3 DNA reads TGTGCCAGCAGTTTTGAGGGGGGGAACAATCAGCCCCAGCATTTT.

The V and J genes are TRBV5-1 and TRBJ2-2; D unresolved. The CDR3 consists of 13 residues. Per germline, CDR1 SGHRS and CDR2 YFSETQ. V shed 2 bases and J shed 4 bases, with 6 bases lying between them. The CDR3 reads CASSFMSTGELFF. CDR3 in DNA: TGCGCCAGCAGCTTTATGAGCACCGGGGAGCTGTTTTTT.

The DNA of the CDR3 is TGTGCCATCAGTGCCCCCTCCTACAATGAGCAGTTCTTC. The encoded protein is CAISAPSYNEQFF. The rearrangement uses TRBV10-3 and TRBJ2-1; D is uncertain. The germline V gene has CDR1 ENHRY and CDR2 SYGVKD. The CDR3 covers 13 residues. The ends were cut back, 4 bases at V and 0 bases at J, with 4 bases in the middle.

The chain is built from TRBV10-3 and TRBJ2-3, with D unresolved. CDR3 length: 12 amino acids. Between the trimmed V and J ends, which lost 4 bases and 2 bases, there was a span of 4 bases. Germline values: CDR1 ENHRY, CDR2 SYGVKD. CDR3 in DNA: TGTGCCATCAGTGGGGTCACAGATACGCAGTATTTT. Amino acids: CAISGVTDTQYF.

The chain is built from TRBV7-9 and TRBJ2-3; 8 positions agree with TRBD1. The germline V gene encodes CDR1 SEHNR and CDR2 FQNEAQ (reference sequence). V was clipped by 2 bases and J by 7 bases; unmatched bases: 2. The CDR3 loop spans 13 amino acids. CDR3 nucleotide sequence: TGTGCCAGCAGCTTACAGGGGGCAAATACGCAGTATTTT. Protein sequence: CASSLQGANTQYF.

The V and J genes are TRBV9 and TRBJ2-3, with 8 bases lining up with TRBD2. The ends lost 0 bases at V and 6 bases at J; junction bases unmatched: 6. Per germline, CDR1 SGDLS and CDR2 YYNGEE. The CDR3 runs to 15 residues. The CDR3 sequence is CASSVGAGGGDTQYF. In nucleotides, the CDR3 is TGTGCCAGCAGCGTAGGGGCGGGGGGTGGGGATACGCAGTATTTT.

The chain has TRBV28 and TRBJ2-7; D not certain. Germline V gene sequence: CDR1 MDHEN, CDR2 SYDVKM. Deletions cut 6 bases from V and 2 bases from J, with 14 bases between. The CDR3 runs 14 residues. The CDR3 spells CASSRTGGTYEQYF. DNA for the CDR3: TGTGCCAGCAGCCGCACCGGTGGGACCTACGAGCAGTACTTC.

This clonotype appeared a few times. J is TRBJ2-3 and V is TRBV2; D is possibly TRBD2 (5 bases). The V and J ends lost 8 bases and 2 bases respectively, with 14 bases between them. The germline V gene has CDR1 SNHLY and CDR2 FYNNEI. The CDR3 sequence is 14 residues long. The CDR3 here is CASRRAFSTDTQYF. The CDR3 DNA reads TGTGCCAGCCGGCGGGCGTTTTCCACAGATACGCAGTATTTT.

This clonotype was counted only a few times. As DNA, the CDR3 is TGTGCCAGCAGGGTCACAGGGAAAGGCGGTCAGCCCCAGCATTTT. It translates to CASRVTGKGGQPQHF. The gene calls are TRBV21-1 and TRBJ1-5; the D call in the table, TRBD1, was not verified against the DNA. TRBV21-1 is assigned pseudogene status. This CDR3 comprises 15 residues.

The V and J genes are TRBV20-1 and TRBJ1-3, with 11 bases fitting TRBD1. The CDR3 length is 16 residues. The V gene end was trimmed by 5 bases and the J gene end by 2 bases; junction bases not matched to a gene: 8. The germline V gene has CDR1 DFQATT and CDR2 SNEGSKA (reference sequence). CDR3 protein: CSARNADRGPGNTIYF. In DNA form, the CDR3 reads TGCAGTGCTCGCAATGCGGACAGGGGGCCTGGAAACACCATATATTTT.

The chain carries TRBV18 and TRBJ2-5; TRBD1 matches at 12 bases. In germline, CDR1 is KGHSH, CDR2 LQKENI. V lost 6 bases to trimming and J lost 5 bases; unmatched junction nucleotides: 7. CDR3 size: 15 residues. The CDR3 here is CASSPGTGGAETQYF. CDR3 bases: TGTGCCAGCTCCCCCGGGACAGGGGGCGCGGAGACCCAGTACTTC.

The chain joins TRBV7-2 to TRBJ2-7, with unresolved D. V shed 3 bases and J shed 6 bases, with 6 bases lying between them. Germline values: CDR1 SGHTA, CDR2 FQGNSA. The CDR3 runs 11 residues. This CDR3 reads CASSFSVEQYF. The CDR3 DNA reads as TGTGCCAGCAGCTTTTCCGTCGAGCAGTACTTC.

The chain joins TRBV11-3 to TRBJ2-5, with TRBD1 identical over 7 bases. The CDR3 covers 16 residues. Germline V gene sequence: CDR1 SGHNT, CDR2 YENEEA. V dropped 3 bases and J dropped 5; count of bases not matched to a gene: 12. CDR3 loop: CASSFVGTVVAETQYF. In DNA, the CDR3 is TGTGCCAGCAGCTTTGTCGGGACAGTCGTAGCGGAGACCCAGTACTTC.

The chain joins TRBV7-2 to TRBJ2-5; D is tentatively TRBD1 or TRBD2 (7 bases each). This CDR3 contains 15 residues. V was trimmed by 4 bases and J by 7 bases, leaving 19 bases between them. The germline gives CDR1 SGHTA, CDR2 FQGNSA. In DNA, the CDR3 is TGTGCCAGCAGCTCCTCAGGGGGGGGCCTAGGGACCCAGTACTTC. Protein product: CASSSSGGGLGTQYF.

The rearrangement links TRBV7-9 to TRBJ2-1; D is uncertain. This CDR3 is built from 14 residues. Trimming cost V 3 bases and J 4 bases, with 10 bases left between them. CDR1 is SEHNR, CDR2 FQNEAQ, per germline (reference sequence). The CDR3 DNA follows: TGTGCCAGCAGCTTCCAGGCAGCGTACAATGAGCAGTTCTTC. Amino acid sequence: CASSFQAAYNEQFF.

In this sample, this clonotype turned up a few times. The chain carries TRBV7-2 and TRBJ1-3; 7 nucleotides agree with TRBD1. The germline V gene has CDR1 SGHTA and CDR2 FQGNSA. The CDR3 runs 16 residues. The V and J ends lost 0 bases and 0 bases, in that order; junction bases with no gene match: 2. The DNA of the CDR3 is TGTGCCAGCAGCTTAGCCGGACAGGACTCTGGAAACACCATATATTTT. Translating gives CASSLAGQDSGNTIYF.

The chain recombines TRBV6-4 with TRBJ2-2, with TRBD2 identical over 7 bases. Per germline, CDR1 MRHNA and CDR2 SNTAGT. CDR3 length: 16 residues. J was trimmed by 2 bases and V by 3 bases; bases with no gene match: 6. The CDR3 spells CASSEEAGRNTGELFF. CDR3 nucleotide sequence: TGTGCCAGCAGTGAGGAAGCGGGGCGAAACACCGGGGAGCTGTTTTTT.